A single sample gave rise to the 19 T cell receptor beta chains below, sequenced in a study of cytomegalovirus exposure and HLA in healthy donors. 60 Vbeta and 13 Jbeta primers were used in PCR. Sequencing was performed with immunoSEQ multiplex PCR; in TCRdb, only in-frame clones are kept and a portion is missing. The table has around 140,000 clones, just under 80% seen once. The sequencing sample was made of PBMCs. Receptor source: a woman aged 18-30 years in good health and CMV-seronegative.

The rearrangement links TRBV6-1 to TRBJ2-7; the match to TRBD2 covers 8 bases. The CDR3 covers 14 residues. Trimming at V came to 9 bases and at J to 4 bases, leaving 11 bases not matched to a gene. Germline V CDR1 and CDR2: MNHNS, SASEGT. This chain's CDR3 is CASKSSGSPYEQYF. DNA of the CDR3: TGTGCCAGTAAATCCAGCGGGAGCCCTTACGAGCAGTACTTC.

This chain connects TRBV7-9 to TRBJ1-1; no firm D call. Trimming stripped 4 bases from V and 3 bases from J, with 12 bases between. The CDR3 consists of 14 residues. CDR1 SEHNR and CDR2 FQNEAQ come from the germline V gene (reference sequence). DNA of the CDR3: TGTGCCAGCAGCTCGGGAGTAGAGGACACTGAAGCTTTCTTT. Translation gives CASSSGVEDTEAFF.

As DNA, the CDR3 is TGTGCCAGCAGTGAAGTCGCCGGACTTCCCCGAGGTCAGCCCCAGCATTTT. Encoded protein: CASSEVAGLPRGQPQHF. The rearrangement uses TRBV6-1 and TRBJ1-5; D gene uncertain. The germline CDR1 and CDR2 sequences are MNHNS and SASEGT. V lost 1 base to trimming and J lost 6 bases, with 19 bases between them. The CDR3 has 17 residues.

V and J are TRBV6-5 and TRBJ2-3; 10 bases line up with TRBD2. This CDR3 is built from 15 residues. The V gene end was trimmed by 0 bases and the J gene end by 8 bases; junction bases not matched to a gene: 5. Germline CDR1 is MNHEY and CDR2 is SVGAGI. Here the CDR3 DNA reads TGTGCCAGCAGTTACTCGTTCAGCGGGAGGGGTACGCAGTATTTT. Its protein product is CASSYSFSGRGTQYF.

The rearrangement uses TRBV7-9 and TRBJ1-2; possible D gene TRBD1, 5 bases. CDR3 length: 11 residues. Germline V gives CDR1 SEHNR, CDR2 FQNEAQ (reference sequence). The V end lost 11 bases, the J end lost 5 bases, and 12 bases lay between the germline ends. This CDR3 is CADQGTYGYTF. CDR3 coding DNA: TGTGCCGACCAGGGCACGTATGGCTACACCTTC.

This clone was seen only a few times. This CDR3 is CASRPLTSGTHTDTQYF. The CDR3 DNA follows: TGTGCCAGCAGGCCATTGACTAGCGGGACCCACACAGATACGCAGTATTTT. This chain connects TRBV27 to TRBJ2-3; TRBD2 aligns across 11 bases. V was clipped by 6 bases and J by 2 bases; unmatched bases: 10. The CDR3 runs to 17 residues. Germline V gene data show CDR1 as MNHEY and CDR2 as SMNVEV (reference sequence).

The CDR3 reads CASSLEASVGHEQFF. CDR3 nucleotide sequence: TGCGCCAGCAGCTTGGAGGCTAGCGTCGGGCATGAGCAGTTCTTC. The chain joins TRBV5-1 to TRBJ2-1; possibly TRBD2 for D (6 bases). V was shortened by 0 bases and J by 8 bases, with 15 bases between the two germline ends. The CDR3 totals 15 residues. Germline V lookup: CDR1 SGHRS, CDR2 YFSETQ.

This chain joins TRBV5-4 and TRBJ1-1; 9 bases are shared with TRBD1. Per germline, CDR1 SGHNT and CDR2 YYREEE (reference sequence). There are 13 residues in the CDR3. Germline trimming cut 3 bases from V and 4 bases from J; bases unmatched to any gene: 1. In nucleotides, the CDR3 is TGTGCCAGCAGCTCGACAGGGGGCACTGAAGCTTTCTTT. As protein: CASSSTGGTEAFF.

The chain uses TRBV2 and TRBJ1-2; 8 bases match TRBD1. The CDR3 spans 14 residues. The V gene end was trimmed by 6 bases and the J gene end by 6 bases; junction bases not matched to a gene: 9. CDR1 and CDR2 (germline): SNHLY, FYNNEI. The CDR3 loop is CASSVDRALNGYTF. The CDR3 DNA reads TGTGCCAGCAGCGTGGACAGGGCATTGAATGGCTACACCTTC.

The chain combines TRBV28 with TRBJ2-1; 15 bases line up with TRBD2. V lost 6 bases and J lost 5; bases outside the gene matches: 5. The germline gives CDR1 MDHEN, CDR2 SYDVKM. This CDR3 is 16 amino acids long. CDR3 nucleotide sequence: TGTGCCAGCAGGATGGGGACTAGCGGGAGGAACAATGAGCAGTTCTTC. Translation: CASRMGTSGRNNEQFF.

The rearrangement uses TRBV6-5 and TRBJ1-2; the D gene is possibly TRBD1 (6 bases). Germline assignment: CDR1 MNHEY and CDR2 SVGAGI. Trimming pared 5 bases from V and 4 bases from J, leaving 14 bases between. This CDR3 has 14 residues. The CDR3 DNA reads TGTGCCAGCAGTCCGGGACACTTCTCCTATGGCTACACCTTC. It translates to CASSPGHFSYGYTF.

This chain uses TRBV5-1 with TRBJ1-3; D gene ambiguous. Germline values: CDR1 SGHRS, CDR2 YFSETQ. The CDR3 is 16 residues long. V was shortened by 0 bases and J by 2 bases, with 12 bases between the two germline ends. CDR3 amino acids: CASSLALSGPGNTIYF. DNA of the CDR3: TGCGCCAGCAGCTTGGCCTTAAGCGGGCCTGGAAACACCATATATTTT.

The chain combines TRBV19 with TRBJ2-1; weak D call: TRBD2 (6 bases). Germline CDR1 reads LNHDA; CDR2 reads SQIVND (reference sequence). Deletions cut 5 bases from V and 6 bases from J, with 17 bases between. CDR3 size: 15 residues. Written as DNA, the CDR3 is TGTGCCAGTAGTTCCCTGGGACTGCCCGTCAATGAGCAGTTCTTC. Protein: CASSSLGLPVNEQFF.

The chain links TRBV29-1 to TRBJ1-2; 8 bases map to TRBD1. V lost 7 bases and J lost 0; bases outside the gene matches: 10. The CDR3 length is 15 residues. Germline V gives CDR1 SQVTM, CDR2 ANQGSEA. The CDR3 nucleotides are TGCAGCGCTGGGAGCAGGGGGCCCCCTAACTATGGCTACACCTTC. Translating it yields CSAGSRGPPNYGYTF.

V and J are TRBV7-8 and TRBJ2-5, with unresolved D. The CDR3 length is 14 residues. Per germline, CDR1 SGHVS and CDR2 FQNEAQ. V was cut by 2 bases and J by 5 bases, with 12 bases left in between. The CDR3 sequence: CASSLSVTGETQYF. The CDR3, as DNA: TGTGCCAGCAGCTTATCGGTGACTGGGGAGACCCAGTACTTC. The entire variable domain, with the rest obtained from reference TRBV7-8 and TRBJ2-5, is as follows: GAGVSQSPRYKVAKRGQDVALRCDPISGHVSLFWYQQALGQGPEFLTYFQNEAQLDKSGLPSDRFFAERPEGSVSTLKIQRTQQEDSAVYLCASSLSVTGETQYFGPGTRLLVL.

The chain combines TRBV5-1 with TRBJ2-4, with TRBD2 matching over 9 bases. CDR1 SGHRS and CDR2 YFSETQ come from the germline V gene. The V segment lost 4 bases and the J segment 8 bases; nucleotides outside the gene matches: 10. CDR3 length: 15 residues. DNA for the CDR3: TGCGCCAGCAGCCTGGCGGGGACTAGCAGTCACATTCAGTACTTC. It translates to CASSLAGTSSHIQYF. Supplemented by reference TRBV5-1 and TRBJ2-4, the full variable domain reads KAGVTQTPRYLIKTRGQQVTLSCSPISGHRSVSWYQQTPGQGLQFLFEYFSETQRNKGNFPGRFSGRQFSNSRSEMNVSTLELGDSALYLCASSLAGTSSHIQYFGAGTRLSVL.

This chain links TRBV18 with TRBJ2-5; D is possibly TRBD1 (6 bases). CDR1 and CDR2 (germline): KGHSH, LQKENI. The V end lost 3 bases, the J end lost 9 bases, and 26 bases lay between the germline ends. The CDR3 loop spans 17 amino acids. CDR3 loop: CASSPMSLWTVQAAQYF. In nucleotides, the CDR3 is TGTGCCAGCTCACCCATGAGTCTGTGGACAGTCCAGGCGGCCCAGTACTTC.

This clone was found once. The gene calls are TRBV4-1 and TRBJ2-1, with a tentative D call TRBD2 (5 bases). V dropped 0 bases and J dropped 9 bases, with 9 bases sitting between them. The germline gives CDR1 MGHRA, CDR2 YSYEKL. The CDR3 spans 13 residues. CDR3 sequence: CASSQDWRTEQFF. CDR3 coding DNA: TGCGCCAGCAGCCAAGATTGGAGGACTGAGCAGTTCTTC.

The CDR3 loop is CASGSSGNTIYF. DNA of the CDR3: TGTGCCAGCGGGAGCTCTGGAAACACCATATATTTT. This rearrangement joins TRBV6-6 to TRBJ1-3; the D is unclear. Per germline, CDR1 MNHNY and CDR2 SVGAGI (reference sequence). The germline V and J ends were trimmed by 8 bases and 0 bases, with 5 bases remaining between them. The CDR3 consists of 12 residues.